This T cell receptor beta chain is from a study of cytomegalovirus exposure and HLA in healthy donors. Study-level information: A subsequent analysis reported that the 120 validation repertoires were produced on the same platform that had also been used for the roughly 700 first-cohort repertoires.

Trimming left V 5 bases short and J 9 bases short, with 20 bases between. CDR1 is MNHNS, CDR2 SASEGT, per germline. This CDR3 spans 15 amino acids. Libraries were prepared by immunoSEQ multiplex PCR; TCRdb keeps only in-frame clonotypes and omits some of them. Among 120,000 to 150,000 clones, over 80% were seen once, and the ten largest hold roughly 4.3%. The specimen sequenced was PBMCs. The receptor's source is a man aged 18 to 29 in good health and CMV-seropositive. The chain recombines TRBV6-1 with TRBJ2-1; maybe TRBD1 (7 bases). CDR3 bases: TGTGCCAGCAGTCCCCGGGACAGTGAGGGAGGTGAGCAGTTCTTC. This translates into CASSPRDSEGGEQFF.